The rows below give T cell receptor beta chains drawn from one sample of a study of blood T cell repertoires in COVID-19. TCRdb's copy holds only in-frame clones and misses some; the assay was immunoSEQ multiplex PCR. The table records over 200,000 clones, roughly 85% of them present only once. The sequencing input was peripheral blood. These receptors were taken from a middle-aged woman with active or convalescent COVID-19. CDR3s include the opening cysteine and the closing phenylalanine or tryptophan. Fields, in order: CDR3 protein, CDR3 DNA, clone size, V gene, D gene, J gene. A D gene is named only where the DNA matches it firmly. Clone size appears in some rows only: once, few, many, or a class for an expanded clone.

CASTMIPEGGYGYTF	TGTGCCAGCACCATGATCCCCGAAGGAGGGTATGGCTACACCTTC	-	TRBV6-5	-	TRBJ1-2
CASSQEVTGAWYEQYF	TGTGCCAGCAGCCAAGAGGTAACAGGGGCGTGGTACGAGCAGTACTTC	-	TRBV14	TRBD1	TRBJ2-7
CASSSQAGVYTGELFF	TGTGCCAGCAGCTCCCAGGCGGGAGTGTATACCGGGGAGCTGTTTTTT	-	TRBV11-3	TRBD2	TRBJ2-2
CASSDPPLTGEGPAYGYTF	TGTGCCAGCAGTGACCCCCCTCTGACAGGGGAAGGGCCCGCTTATGGCTACACCTTC	-	TRBV6-4	TRBD1	TRBJ1-2
CASSLDGGGNTDTQYF	TGTGCCAGCAGCTTAGATGGCGGGGGAAACACAGATACGCAGTATTTT	-	TRBV11-3	TRBD2	TRBJ2-3
CASSVAQAGYEQYF	TGTGCCAGCAGCGTAGCTCAGGCAGGGTACGAGCAGTACTTC	-	TRBV9	-	TRBJ2-7
CASSDRANNSPLHF	TGTGCCAGCTCAGACAGGGCCAATAATTCACCCCTCCACTTT	-	TRBV18	TRBD1	TRBJ1-6
CASSVAQAAGYGYTF	TGTGCCAGCAGCGTAGCTCAGGCGGCGGGCTATGGCTACACCTTC	-	TRBV9	-	TRBJ1-2
CATWAEGSYNEQFF	TGTGCCACATGGGCGGAGGGCTCCTACAATGAGCAGTTCTTC	-	TRBV19	-	TRBJ2-1
CANMMTENTEAFF	TGTGCCAACATGATGACAGAGAACACTGAAGCTTTCTTT	-	TRBV2	-	TRBJ1-1
CASSLTGTRRGGEQFF	TGTGCCAGCAGCTTAACCGGGACTAGGAGGGGGGGTGAGCAGTTCTTC	-	TRBV7-2	TRBD2	TRBJ2-1
CAISDPSLRGLAGETQYF	TGTGCCATCAGTGATCCAAGTTTAAGGGGACTAGCGGGGGAGACCCAGTACTTC	-	TRBV10-3	TRBD2	TRBJ2-5
CASSFWSPTGATLEAFF	TGTGCCAGCAGTTTTTGGTCCCCGACAGGCGCCACACTTGAAGCTTTCTTT	-	TRBV27	-	TRBJ1-1
CASSFESSYNEQFF	TGTGCCAGCAGCTTCGAGAGCTCCTACAATGAGCAGTTCTTC	once	TRBV7-9	-	TRBJ2-1
CSVGSGRDTQYF	TGCAGCGTGGGTAGCGGGAGGGATACGCAGTATTTT	-	TRBV29-1	TRBD2	TRBJ2-3
CASSASGSRNEQFF	TGTGCCAGCAGTGCGAGCGGGAGCCGTAATGAGCAGTTCTTC	-	TRBV2	TRBD2	TRBJ2-1
CASSPGDRRSGELFF	TGTGCCAGCAGCCCTGGCGACCGCAGGTCCGGGGAGCTGTTTTTT	-	TRBV28	-	TRBJ2-2
CASSVLGTQYF	TGTGCCAGCAGCGTACTTGGGACCCAGTACTTC	-	TRBV2	-	TRBJ2-5
CASNRQAADGYTF	TGTGCCAGCAACCGACAGGCGGCGGATGGCTACACCTTC	-	TRBV7-2	-	TRBJ1-2
CASSLQIIQGEKFF	TGTGCCAGCAGCCTACAAATAATACAGGGTGAAAAGTTCTTC	-	TRBV7-9	-	TRBJ2-1
CAVKGEGNEKLFF	TGTGCCGTCAAAGGGGAAGGAAATGAAAAACTGTTTTTT	-	TRBV10-3	-	TRBJ1-4
CASTLRTGNNSPLHF	TGTGCCAGCACCTTAAGGACAGGGAATAATTCACCCCTCCACTTT	-	TRBV5-5	TRBD1	TRBJ1-6
CASSDRSLTSGGAYNEQFF	TGTGCCAGCAGTGACCGGTCCCTGACTAGCGGGGGGGCTTACAATGAGCAGTTCTTC	-	TRBV6-1	TRBD2	TRBJ2-1
CASSKGTGYEQYF	TGTGCCAGTAGCAAAGGGACAGGGTACGAGCAGTACTTC	-	TRBV19	TRBD1	TRBJ2-7
CASSLLGTDRGNTEAFF	TGTGCCAGTAGTTTACTTGGGACCGACAGGGGGAACACTGAAGCTTTCTTT	-	TRBV19	TRBD1	TRBJ1-1
CATSSQKGESILFF	TGTGCCACCAGCAGCCAGAAGGGGGAATCTATTCTGTTTTTT	-	TRBV15	-	TRBJ1-4
CASSLITGNTEAFF	TGCGCCAGCAGCTTGATAACAGGAAACACTGAAGCTTTCTTT	-	TRBV5-1	-	TRBJ1-1
CATSRAGGTEAFF	TGTGCCACCAGCAGGGCAGGGGGCACTGAAGCTTTCTTT	-	TRBV15	TRBD1	TRBJ1-1
CASSFSGNQPQHF	TGTGCCAGCAGCTTCTCTGGCAATCAGCCCCAGCATTTT	-	TRBV7-2	-	TRBJ1-5
CASSSTGGPGETQYF	TGTGCCAGCAGTTCCACGGGGGGGCCGGGCGAGACCCAGTACTTC	-	TRBV6-5	TRBD2	TRBJ2-5
CSASVVAGGYRAQYF	TGCAGTGCTAGTGTAGTAGCGGGGGGGTACAGGGCCCAGTACTTC	once	TRBV20-1	TRBD2	TRBJ2-5
CASSLRTGLNTIYF	TGTGCCAGCAGCCTAAGGACAGGGCTAAACACCATATATTTT	-	TRBV11-2	TRBD1	TRBJ1-3
CAWRMQGSGNTIYF	TGTGCCTGGAGGATGCAGGGATCTGGAAACACCATATATTTT	-	TRBV30	-	TRBJ1-3
CASSEGGGYGYTF	TGTGCCAGCAGTGAAGGGGGAGGGTATGGCTACACCTTC	-	TRBV2	-	TRBJ1-2
CASSQDPGGDEQFF	TGTGCCAGCAGCCAAGATCCGGGAGGGGATGAGCAGTTCTTC	-	TRBV3-1/TRBV3-2	TRBD2	TRBJ2-1
CASSQDQQGLDTIYF	TGCGCCAGCAGCCAAGATCAACAGGGCTTGGACACCATATATTTT	few	TRBV4-3	-	TRBJ1-3
CATSSQYRTGNSPLHF	TGTGCCACCAGCTCCCAATACCGGACGGGGAATTCACCCCTCCACTTT	-	TRBV15	-	TRBJ1-6
CASSGRGYEQFF	TGTGCCAGCAGCGGCCGAGGGTATGAGCAGTTCTTC	-	TRBV14	-	TRBJ2-1
CASSPQERSRRDTQYF	TGTGCCAGCAGCCCCCAGGAGCGGAGCAGAAGGGATACGCAGTATTTT	-	TRBV3-1/TRBV3-2	-	TRBJ2-3
CASSEGRGDTQYF	TGTGCCAGCAGTGAAGGCAGGGGAGATACGCAGTATTTT	few	TRBV2	-	TRBJ2-3
CASSGVGGTEAFF	TGTGCCAGTAGTGGGGTCGGGGGCACTGAAGCTTTCTTT	once	TRBV19	-	TRBJ1-1
CASSLDDRQYSNQPQHF	TGTGCCAGCAGCTTAGATGACAGGCAGTATAGCAATCAGCCCCAGCATTTT	-	TRBV7-6	-	TRBJ1-5
CASSSNRGEGYTF	TGCGCCAGCAGCTCCAACAGGGGGGAAGGCTACACCTTC	-	TRBV5-1	TRBD1	TRBJ1-2
CASSLGQGGNTIYF	TGTGCCAGCAGTTTAGGACAGGGAGGAAACACCATATATTTT	few	TRBV28	TRBD1	TRBJ1-3
CASSVGTRKSSYNSPLHF	TGTGCCAGCAGTGTGGGGACTCGGAAGAGCTCCTATAATTCACCCCTCCACTTT	-	TRBV6-1	-	TRBJ1-6
CASSAQGSRGSPLHF	TGTGCCAGCAGCGCACAGGGTTCGCGAGGTTCACCCCTCCACTTT	-	TRBV2	-	TRBJ1-6
CASSLSNGAAGYAPLSSYNEQFF	TGTGCCAGCAGTTTATCGAACGGAGCTGCGGGCTATGCCCCCCTGAGCTCCTACAATGAGCAGTTCTTC	-	TRBV27	-	TRBJ2-1
CASSQGGRAEGGELFF	TGTGCCAGCAGTCAAGGAGGGAGGGCCGAGGGCGGGGAGCTGTTTTTT	once	TRBV7-3	TRBD2	TRBJ2-2
CATSVGGYEQYF	TGTGCCACCAGTGTAGGCGGCTACGAGCAGTACTTC	few	TRBV24-1	-	TRBJ2-7
CASSYPRRLAGETQYF	TGTGCCAGCAGTTACCCGCGGCGACTAGCGGGAGAGACCCAGTACTTC	-	TRBV6-2/TRBV6-3	TRBD2	TRBJ2-5
CATSDFSGKDHYGYTF	TGTGCCACCAGTGATTTTAGCGGTAAAGACCACTATGGCTACACCTTC	-	TRBV24-1	-	TRBJ1-2
CAISGGPGDSNQPQHF	TGTGCCATCAGTGGGGGGCCCGGGGATAGCAATCAGCCCCAGCATTTT	-	TRBV10-3	-	TRBJ1-5
CAWSVPTRQAYEQYF	TGTGCCTGGAGTGTCCCGACTAGGCAGGCCTACGAGCAGTACTTC	once	TRBV30	-	TRBJ2-7
CATSDLPGLEQYF	TGTGCCACCAGTGATTTGCCGGGTCTCGAGCAGTACTTC	-	TRBV24-1	-	TRBJ2-7
CASSENSQETQYF	TGTGCCAGCAGTGAGAACAGTCAAGAGACCCAGTACTTC	once	TRBV6-1	-	TRBJ2-5
CASSRPGQKVPQHF	TGCGCCAGCAGCCGTCCGGGACAGAAAGTTCCCCAGCATTTT	once	TRBV4-1	TRBD1	TRBJ1-5